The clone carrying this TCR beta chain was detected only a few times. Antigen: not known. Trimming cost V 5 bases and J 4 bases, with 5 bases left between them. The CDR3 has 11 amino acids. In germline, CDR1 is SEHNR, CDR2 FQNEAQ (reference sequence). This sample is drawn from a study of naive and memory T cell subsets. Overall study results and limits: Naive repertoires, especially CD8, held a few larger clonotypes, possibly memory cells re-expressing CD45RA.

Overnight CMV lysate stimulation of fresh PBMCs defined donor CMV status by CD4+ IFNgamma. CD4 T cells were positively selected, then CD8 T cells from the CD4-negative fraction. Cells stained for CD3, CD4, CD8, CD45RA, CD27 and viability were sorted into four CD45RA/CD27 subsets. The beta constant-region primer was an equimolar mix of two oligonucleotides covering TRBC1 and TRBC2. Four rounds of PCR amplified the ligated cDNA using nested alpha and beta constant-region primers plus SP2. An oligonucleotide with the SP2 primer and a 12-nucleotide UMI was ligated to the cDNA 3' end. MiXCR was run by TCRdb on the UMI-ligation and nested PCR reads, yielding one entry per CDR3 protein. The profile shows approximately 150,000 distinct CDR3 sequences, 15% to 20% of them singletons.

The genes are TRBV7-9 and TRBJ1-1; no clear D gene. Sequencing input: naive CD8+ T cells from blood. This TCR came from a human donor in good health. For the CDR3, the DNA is TGTGCCAGCAGCAACCCCACTGAAGCTTTCTTT. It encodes CASSNPTEAFF.